The present TCR beta chain was sequenced within a study of breast tumors, draining lymph nodes, adjacent tissues. Study outcomes and limitations: Findings are consistent with lymph node origin and intratumoral expansion of most tumor T cells. Compared with lymph nodes, tumors were less diverse; compared with nontumor tissue, more.

The lymph nodes were axillary draining lymph nodes from breast cancer patients. TCRdb itself ran the multiplex PCR reads through MiXCR, one entry per CDR3 protein. The data show more than 85,000 distinct CDR3 sequences, 21% seen once. This clonotype was seen many times. Its specificity is not known. This CDR3 has 14 amino acids. V gave up 10 bases and J gave up 8 bases, with 20 bases separating them. Germline CDR1 MDHEN, CDR2 SYDVKM. The specimen was axillary lymph node tissue. This chain uses TRBV28 with TRBJ1-4; D not resolved. The clonotype originates from a female donor with breast cancer. Some clones in this sample may be carry-over from other donors' samples. The CDR3 loop reads CATKKGVVGEKLFF. The CDR3 DNA is TGTGCCACCAAGAAGGGAGTAGTAGGGGAAAAACTGTTTTTT.